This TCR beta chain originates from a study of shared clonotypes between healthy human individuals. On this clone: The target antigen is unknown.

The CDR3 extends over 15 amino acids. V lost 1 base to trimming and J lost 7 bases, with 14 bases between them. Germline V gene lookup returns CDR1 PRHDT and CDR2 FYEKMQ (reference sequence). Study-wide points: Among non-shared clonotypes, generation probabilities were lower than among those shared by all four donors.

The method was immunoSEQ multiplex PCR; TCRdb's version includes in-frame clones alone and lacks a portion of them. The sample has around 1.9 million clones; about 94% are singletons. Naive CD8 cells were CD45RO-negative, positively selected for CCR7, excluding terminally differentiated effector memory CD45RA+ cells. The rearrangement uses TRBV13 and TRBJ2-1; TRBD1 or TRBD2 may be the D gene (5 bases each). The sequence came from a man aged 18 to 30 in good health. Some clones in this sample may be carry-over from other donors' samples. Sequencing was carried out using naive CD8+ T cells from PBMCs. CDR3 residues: CASSLVGTDRNEQFF. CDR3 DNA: TGTGCCAGCAGCTTAGTCGGGACCGATCGGAATGAGCAGTTCTTC.